Below, 5 T cell receptor beta chains from the same sample are listed, as sequenced in a study of blood T cell repertoires in COVID-19 (dated by TCRdb to the early 2020s). Library prep was done by the immunoSEQ multiplex PCR assay. The immuneACCESS repertoire file appears here via TCRdb, limited to in-frame rearrangements. These files lack a portion of the clones; in checked studies, under half of the deficit traces to unresolved V genes, and the cause of the others is not known. The sample yields more than 70,000 clones; just over 90% were counted once. The top ten clonotypes cover just under 4% of the sample. Specimen: peripheral blood. The origin of the receptors is a woman between 50 and 59 years old in a cohort sampled during active COVID-19.

The chain employs TRBV19 and TRBJ1-2, with 8 bases lining up with TRBD1. Unmatched junction bases numbered 9, after V lost 6 bases and J lost 3 bases. The V gene's germline CDR1 is LNHDA and CDR2 SQIVND (reference sequence). The CDR3 runs 15 residues. CDR3 amino acids: CASRPPGQVDYGYTF. CDR3 in DNA: TGTGCCAGTAGGCCCCCGGGACAGGTGGACTATGGCTACACCTTC.

The chain has TRBV7-9 and TRBJ1-6; tentatively, D is TRBD1 (6 bases). Trimming took 1 base from V and 13 from J, leaving 26 bases between them. Germline V gene sequence: CDR1 SEHNR, CDR2 FQNEAQ (reference sequence). The CDR3 sequence is 18 residues long. CDR3 nucleotides: TGTGCCAGCAGCTTAGGTCTGCTGGGGGCCGAAATTAGTTGGCCCCTCCACTTT. Translated: CASSLGLLGAEISWPLHF.

This chain joins TRBV4-2 and TRBJ1-1; D is possibly TRBD1 (5 bases). Per germline, CDR1 LGHNA and CDR2 YNFKEQ. The germline V and J ends were trimmed by 0 bases and 13 bases, with 15 bases remaining between them. The CDR3 is made up of 13 amino acids. This CDR3 is CASSQDPDSQYFF. Here the CDR3 DNA reads TGTGCCAGCAGCCAAGATCCCGACAGCCAGTATTTCTTT.

The CDR3 bases are TGTGCCAGCTCACTGGAGTACGCCACTGAAGCTTTCTTT. It encodes CASSLEYATEAFF. V usage is TRBV18 and J usage is TRBJ1-1, with D hard to call. This CDR3 comprises 13 residues. The germline V gene encodes CDR1 KGHSH and CDR2 LQKENI. Trimming left V 4 bases short and J 4 bases short, with 10 bases between.

A single count supports this clone. This chain links TRBV5-1 with TRBJ2-3; perhaps TRBD1 as D (6 bases). CDR1 and CDR2 (germline): SGHRS, YFSETQ. The CDR3 runs 14 residues. V shed 4 bases and J shed 2 bases, with 11 bases lying between them. CDR3 loop: CASSVGTFTDTQYF. The CDR3 DNA sequence: TGCGCCAGCAGCGTAGGGACATTCACAGATACGCAGTATTTT. The whole variable domain, filled in from reference TRBV5-1 and TRBJ2-3, reads KAGVTQTPRYLIKTRGQQVTLSCSPISGHRSVSWYQQTPGQGLQFLFEYFSETQRNKGNFPGRFSGRQFSNSRSEMNVSTLELGDSALYLCASSVGTFTDTQYFGPGTRLTVL.